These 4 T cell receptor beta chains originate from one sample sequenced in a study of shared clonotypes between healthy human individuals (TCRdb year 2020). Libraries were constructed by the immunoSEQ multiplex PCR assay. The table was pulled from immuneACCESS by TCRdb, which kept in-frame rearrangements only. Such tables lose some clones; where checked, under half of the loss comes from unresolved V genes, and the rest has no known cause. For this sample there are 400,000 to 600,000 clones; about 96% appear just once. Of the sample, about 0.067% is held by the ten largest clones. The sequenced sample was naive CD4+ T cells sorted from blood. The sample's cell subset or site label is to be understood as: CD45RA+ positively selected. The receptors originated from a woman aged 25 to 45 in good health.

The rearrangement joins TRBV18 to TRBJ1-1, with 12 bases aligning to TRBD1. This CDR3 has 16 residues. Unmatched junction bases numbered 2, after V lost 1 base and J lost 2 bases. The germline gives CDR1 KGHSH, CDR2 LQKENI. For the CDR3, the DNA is TGTGCCAGCTCACCACGTGGGACAGGGGGCAACACTGAAGCTTTCTTT. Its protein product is CASSPRGTGGNTEAFF.

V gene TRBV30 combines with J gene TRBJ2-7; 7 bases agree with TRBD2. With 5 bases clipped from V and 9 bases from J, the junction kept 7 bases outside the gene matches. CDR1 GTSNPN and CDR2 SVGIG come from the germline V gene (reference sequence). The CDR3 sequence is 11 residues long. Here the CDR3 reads CAWGPGGPQYF. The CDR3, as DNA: TGTGCCTGGGGCCCGGGGGGTCCGCAGTACTTC.

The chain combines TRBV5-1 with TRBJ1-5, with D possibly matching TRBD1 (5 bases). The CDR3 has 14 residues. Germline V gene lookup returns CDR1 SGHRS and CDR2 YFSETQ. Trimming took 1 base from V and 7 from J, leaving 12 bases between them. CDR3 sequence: CASSLLGEGQPQHF. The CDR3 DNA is TGCGCCAGCAGCTTGTTGGGGGAAGGACAGCCCCAGCATTTT.

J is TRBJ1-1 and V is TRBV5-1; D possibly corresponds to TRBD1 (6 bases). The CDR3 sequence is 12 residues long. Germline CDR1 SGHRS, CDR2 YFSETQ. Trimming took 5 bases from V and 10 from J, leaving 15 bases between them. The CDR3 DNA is TGCGCCAGCAGTCCCAACACAGGGAGAGCTTTCTTT. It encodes CASSPNTGRAFF.